What follows are 20 T cell receptor beta chains derived from one specimen sequenced in a study of shared clonotypes between healthy human individuals. This table comes from immunoSEQ multiplex PCR, and its TCRdb copy is limited to in-frame clones, with some not included. The sample lists fewer than 500,000 clones, about 80% seen once, with about 12% in the top ten. Input material: PBMCs. The receptors derive from a woman aged 40-49 years in good health. Some clones in this sample may be carry-over from other donors' samples.

This clone appeared a single time. The J gene is TRBJ2-1, the V gene TRBV28; 8 nucleotides match TRBD1. The J segment lost 4 bases and the V segment lost 2 bases, leaving 7 bases of the junction unmatched. Per the germline V gene, CDR1 is MDHEN and CDR2 is SYDVKM. The CDR3 has 16 residues. The CDR3 reads CASSLGTGPLYNEQFF. CDR3 nucleotides: TGTGCCAGCAGTTTAGGGACAGGCCCACTTTACAATGAGCAGTTCTTC. The entire variable domain, with the rest obtained from reference TRBV28 and TRBJ2-1, is as follows: DVKVTQSSRYLVKRTGEKVFLECVQDMDHENMFWYRQDPGLGLRLIYFSYDVKMKEKGDIPEGYSVSREKKERFSLILESASTNQTSMYLCASSLGTGPLYNEQFFGPGTRLTVL.

This chain links TRBV5-6 with TRBJ2-1, with TRBD2 matching 7 bases. CDR3 length equals 15 residues. V shed 2 bases and J 9 bases; nucleotides not matched to a gene: 11. Per germline, CDR1 SGHDT and CDR2 YYEEEE. The CDR3 spells CASSFRTAGVGEQFF. In DNA, the CDR3 is TGTGCCAGCAGCTTCCGGACGGCGGGAGTCGGTGAGCAGTTCTTC.

This clone was seen only a few times. The chain uses TRBV30 and TRBJ2-4; D might be TRBD2 (6 bases). CDR1 GTSNPN and CDR2 SVGIG come from the germline V gene (reference sequence). The germline V and J ends were trimmed by 5 bases and 1 base, with 12 bases remaining between them. The CDR3 contains 14 residues. CDR3 sequence (DNA): TGTGCCTGGGATCCCCGGGGGGCCAAAAACATTCAGTACTTC. Protein product: CAWDPRGAKNIQYF.

This clone occurred once. CDR3 protein: CAWTGLAAYNEQFF. DNA for the CDR3: TGTGCCTGGACAGGGCTAGCGGCTTACAATGAGCAGTTCTTC. The V and J genes are TRBV30 and TRBJ2-1, with 7 bases fitting TRBD2. This CDR3 comprises 14 residues. The germline gives CDR1 GTSNPN, CDR2 SVGIG (reference sequence). V shed 4 bases and J 4 bases; nucleotides not matched to a gene: 7.

This clone has more than one count but fewer than ten. The J gene is TRBJ1-1, the V gene TRBV28; no clear D gene. The CDR3 spans 15 residues. Trimming shortened V by 6 bases and J by 0 bases, and 14 bases separated the two germline ends. CDR1 MDHEN and CDR2 SYDVKM come from the germline V gene. The CDR3 sequence is CASSGPPAMNTEAFF. The CDR3 bases are TGTGCCAGCAGCGGGCCCCCAGCTATGAACACTGAAGCTTTCTTT. Using reference TRBV28 and TRBJ1-1 for the parts outside the CDR3, the full variable domain is DVKVTQSSRYLVKRTGEKVFLECVQDMDHENMFWYRQDPGLGLRLIYFSYDVKMKEKGDIPEGYSVSREKKERFSLILESASTNQTSMYLCASSGPPAMNTEAFFGQGTRLTVV.

The rearrangement joins TRBV10-1 to TRBJ1-2; no definite D call. The germline V gene encodes CDR1 WNHNN and CDR2 SYGVQD (reference sequence). This CDR3 spans 13 amino acids. V was cut by 5 bases and J by 4 bases, with 11 bases left in between. CDR3 sequence (DNA): TGCGCCAGCAGTCCGGCGAGAGGCTATGGCTACACCTTC. The encoded protein is CASSPARGYGYTF.

This clone occurred a few times. Other DNA sequences in this sample translate to the same CDR3. V usage is TRBV15 and J usage is TRBJ2-1, with TRBD1 matching 8 bases. V dropped 3 bases and J dropped 3; count of bases not matched to a gene: 1. CDR1 and CDR2 from the germline V gene are LNHNV and YYDKDF (reference sequence). This CDR3 spans 14 amino acids. The CDR3 coding sequence is TGTGCCACCAGCAGGGACAGGGACTACAATGAGCAGTTCTTC. The encoded protein is CATSRDRDYNEQFF.

V usage is TRBV14 and J usage is TRBJ2-7; tentative D call: TRBD1 (6 bases). Germline CDR1 is SGHDN and CDR2 is FVKESK. This CDR3 comprises 13 residues. Trimming shortened V by 4 bases and J by 3 bases, and 10 bases separated the two germline ends. CDR3 DNA: TGTGCCAGCAGCCGGGGGCTCGTCTACGAGCAGTACTTC. It is translated as CASSRGLVYEQYF.

About this clone itself: A much bigger clone sits one base away, suggesting this may be a read error. The chain links TRBV5-1 to TRBJ2-7, with D possibly being TRBD2 (6 bases). The CDR3 extends over 14 amino acids. Germline V CDR1 and CDR2: SGHRS, YFSETQ. For the CDR3, the DNA is TGCGCCAGCGGCTTGTTCGGGGAGGCGGGCGAGCAGTACTTC. Protein: CASGLFGEAGEQYF.

The gene calls are TRBV30 and TRBJ1-2, with D possibly matching TRBD1 (5 bases). This CDR3 has 12 amino acids. The V end was cut by 2 bases, the J end by 5 bases, with 9 bases between. Germline CDR1 is GTSNPN and CDR2 is SVGIG (reference sequence). This chain's CDR3 is CAWSRQTYGYTF. The CDR3 DNA follows: TGTGCCTGGAGTAGACAGACTTATGGCTACACCTTC.

This chain uses TRBV19 with TRBJ2-1, with 7 bases matching TRBD2. Germline CDR1 reads LNHDA; CDR2 reads SQIVND (reference sequence). Trimming took 1 base from V and 7 from J; bases not matched to a gene: 10. The CDR3 sequence is 16 residues long. The CDR3 reads CASSIARTRVQNEQFF. CDR3 in DNA: TGTGCCAGTAGTATAGCTCGGACTAGGGTTCAGAATGAGCAGTTCTTC. The full variable domain, with the rest looked up from reference TRBV19 and TRBJ2-1, is DGGITQSPKYLFRKEGQNVTLSCEQNLNHDAMYWYRQDPGQGLRLIYYSQIVNDFQKGDIAEGYSVSREKKESFPLTVTSAQKNPTAFYLCASSIARTRVQNEQFFGPGTRLTVL.

The gene calls are TRBV7-8 and TRBJ1-4, with 7 bases aligning to TRBD1. This CDR3 has 13 residues. Per germline, CDR1 SGHVS and CDR2 FQNEAQ. The V segment lost 6 bases and the J segment 6 bases; nucleotides outside the gene matches: 4. Here the CDR3 DNA reads TGTGCCAGCAGTAGGGGGCAAGATGAAAAACTGTTTTTT. Translation gives CASSRGQDEKLFF.

The sample holds a few counts of this clone. The CDR3 sequence is CASSLSSSYNEQFF. CDR3 coding DNA: TGTGCCAGCAGCTTATCTAGCTCCTACAATGAGCAGTTCTTC. The gene calls are TRBV7-2 and TRBJ2-1; unclear D gene. The CDR3 spans 14 residues. V lost 2 bases, J lost 0 bases, and 5 bases lay in between. Germline V gene sequence: CDR1 SGHTA, CDR2 FQGNSA.

As concerns this clone: This may come from a read error, since a much larger clone is one base off. The genes are TRBV11-2 and TRBJ2-2, with D possibly matching TRBD2 (6 bases). Per germline, CDR1 SGHAT and CDR2 FQNNGV. CDR3 length equals 16 residues. V dropped 4 bases and J dropped 6 bases, with 18 bases sitting between them. CDR3 sequence (DNA): TGTGCCAGCAGCTCTCTGGGGGGTTCGGGATCCGGGGAGCTGTTTTTT. This translates into CASSSLGGSGSGELFF.

This clone was seen just once. This chain connects TRBV10-3 to TRBJ2-1; no clear D gene. This CDR3 has 16 residues. The germline V and J ends were trimmed by 0 bases and 3 bases, with 12 bases remaining between them. The germline V gene encodes CDR1 ENHRY and CDR2 SYGVKD. CDR3 DNA: TGTGCCATCAGTGAGTCGCGCCAGGCGGTCTACAATGAGCAGTTCTTC. This encodes CAISESRQAVYNEQFF.

The chain joins TRBV19 to TRBJ2-3, with D unresolved. V was cut by 5 bases and J by 4 bases, with 7 bases left in between. Looked up from germline, CDR1 is LNHDA and CDR2 is SQIVND (reference sequence). The CDR3 runs 12 residues. The CDR3 loop reads CASSPEADTQYF. The CDR3 bases are TGTGCCAGTAGTCCCGAGGCAGATACGCAGTATTTT.

The chain employs TRBV2 and TRBJ2-2; TRBD1 is a possible D gene (5 bases). Germline V gene sequence: CDR1 SNHLY, CDR2 FYNNEI. The CDR3 spans 15 residues. The V end was cut by 6 bases, the J end by 0 bases, with 11 bases between. DNA of the CDR3: TGTGCCAGCAGGATACAAGGGGCGAACACCGGGGAGCTGTTTTTT. Its translation is CASRIQGANTGELFF.

This chain connects TRBV28 to TRBJ2-1; TRBD2 matches 7 bases. Germline loops: CDR1 MDHEN, CDR2 SYDVKM. The junction had 0 bases not matched to a gene; V was cut back by 6 bases and J by 4 bases. The CDR3 has 12 amino acids. The CDR3 DNA sequence: TGTGCCAGCAGCGGGGGGTACAATGAGCAGTTCTTC. Its translation: CASSGGYNEQFF.

V gene TRBV27 combines with J gene TRBJ2-5, with D possibly matching TRBD1 (5 bases). Trimming stripped 3 bases from V and 4 bases from J, with 15 bases between. Germline V gene sequence: CDR1 MNHEY, CDR2 SMNVEV (reference sequence). The CDR3 has 15 amino acids. DNA of the CDR3: TGTGCCAGCAGTTTTATAGGGGCCGGCGGAGAGACCCAGTACTTC. Protein product: CASSFIGAGGETQYF.

The rearrangement links TRBV28 to TRBJ2-1, with D perhaps being TRBD1 or TRBD2 (5 bases each). V lost 6 bases and J 8 bases, leaving 11 bases between the germline ends. The germline V gene encodes CDR1 MDHEN and CDR2 SYDVKM. The CDR3 length is 12 residues. In DNA form, the CDR3 reads TGTGCCAGCAGCTCCCCGGGGCATGAGCAGTTCTTC. Translating it yields CASSSPGHEQFF. The full variable domain, in which reference TRBV28 and TRBJ2-1 provide the parts outside the CDR3, is DVKVTQSSRYLVKRTGEKVFLECVQDMDHENMFWYRQDPGLGLRLIYFSYDVKMKEKGDIPEGYSVSREKKERFSLILESASTNQTSMYLCASSSPGHEQFFGPGTRLTVL.